This T cell receptor (beta chain) derives from a study of T-cell reconstitution after alpha-beta-depleted transplantation in children. Points from the study as a whole: T cells produced anew were the main source of T-cell counts and diversity one year after transplant. Several hundred expanded graft clones reportedly gave rise to the alpha-beta T cells present about two months after transplant. Some patients' high day-60 TCRbeta diversity was attributed to recipient cells surviving conditioning.

This clonotype showed up many times. Its antigen is undetermined. The CDR3 consists of 12 residues. V was clipped by 3 bases and J by 4 bases, with 9 bases between them. In germline, CDR1 is DFQATT, CDR2 SNEGSKA (reference sequence). The TCRbeta library was prepared with unique molecular identifiers. TCRdb itself ran the PCR reads through MiXCR, one entry per CDR3 protein. There are about 260,000 distinct CDR3 sequences in the sample; just under 8.5% occur only once, and about 6.4% lies in the top ten. The sequencing here drew on PBMCs, mostly from graft donor cells, taken 180 days after TCRalphabeta/CD19-depleted stem cell transplant. The TCR originated in a male patient younger than 18 who had a stem cell transplant for acute lymphoblastic leukemia, so the T cells may come from the graft donor. The genes are TRBV20-1 and TRBJ1-2; D is unresolved. CDR3 nucleotides: TGCAGTGCTAGTGGCCGGACCTATGGCTACACCTTC. The encoded protein is CSASGRTYGYTF.